The clone carrying this T cell receptor beta chain was counted a single time. The record originates from a study of blood T cell repertoires in COVID-19. Study overall: Collection of acute and convalescent COVID-19 samples took place in the United States, Italy and Spain. PBMCs, B-cell-depleted T cells, or T cells provided the cDNA or gDNA that made up the material.

Methods used by the authors: Amplification from reference gene primers served as the basis for estimated nucleated cell counts. Some clones are missing from TCRdb's copy, which holds only in-frame ones; the method was immunoSEQ multiplex PCR. The DNA was the basis for D and trimming; V, J and clone size are from that table. The sample shows 20,000 to 30,000 clones, approximately 77% of them seen only once. This sequence was found in a man of 80 years or more with active or convalescent COVID-19. Sequenced: peripheral blood.

CDR3 in DNA: TGTGCCAGCACCTTGGGGGGGGCCGGAAATCAGCCCCAGCATTTT. It yields the protein CASTLGGAGNQPQHF. This chain uses TRBV7-8 with TRBJ1-5; perhaps TRBD1 as D (6 bases). This CDR3 contains 15 residues. CDR1 and CDR2 from the germline V gene are SGHVS and FQNEAQ. V lost 7 bases and J lost 4, with 17 bases in between.